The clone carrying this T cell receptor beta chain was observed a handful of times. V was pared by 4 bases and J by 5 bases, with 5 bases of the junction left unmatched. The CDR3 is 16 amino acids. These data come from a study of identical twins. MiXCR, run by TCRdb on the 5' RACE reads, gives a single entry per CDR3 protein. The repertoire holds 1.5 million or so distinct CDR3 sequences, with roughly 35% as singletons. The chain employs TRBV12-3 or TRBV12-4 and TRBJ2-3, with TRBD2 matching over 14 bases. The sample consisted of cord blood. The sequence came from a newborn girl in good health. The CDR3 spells CASSSWTSGGRDTQYF. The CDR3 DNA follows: TGTGCCAGCAGTTCGTGGACTAGCGGGGGGCGAGATACGCAGTATTTT.